A single sample gave rise to the 9 T cell receptor beta chains below, sequenced in a study of cytomegalovirus exposure and HLA in healthy donors. Sequenced by immunoSEQ multiplex PCR; TCRdb stores in-frame clones only, minus some. The sample has approximately 280,000 clones, 88% seen once. Input material: PBMCs. The source of these receptors is a woman between 18 and 29 years old in good health and CMV-seronegative.

The rearrangement joins TRBV5-1 to TRBJ2-3; possibly TRBD1 for D (5 bases). The CDR3 runs 14 residues. V was cut by 2 bases and J by 2 bases, with 9 bases left in between. Germline CDR1 and CDR2: SGHRS and YFSETQ. The CDR3 loop is CASSFDSTTDTQYF. In DNA, the CDR3 is TGCGCCAGCAGCTTCGACAGTACCACAGATACGCAGTATTTT.

The gene calls are TRBV7-9 and TRBJ2-7; 7 bases line up with TRBD1. Per germline, CDR1 SEHNR and CDR2 FQNEAQ (reference sequence). With V trimmed by 5 bases and J by 4 bases, 23 bases remained unmatched. This CDR3 contains 19 residues. The CDR3 region is CASSPWDSRGSRRSYEQYF. Written as DNA, the CDR3 is TGTGCCAGCAGCCCTTGGGACAGTAGAGGCTCAAGAAGGTCTTACGAGCAGTACTTC.

This chain joins TRBV10-3 and TRBJ1-2; the D is unclear. The CDR3 contains 14 residues. The germline V and J ends were trimmed by 11 bases and 4 bases, with 20 bases remaining between them. Germline CDR1 is ENHRY and CDR2 is SYGVKD. CDR3 region: CACGVRGKIYGYTF. The CDR3, as DNA: TGTGCCTGCGGGGTAAGAGGAAAGATCTATGGCTACACCTTC.

V gene TRBV28 combines with J gene TRBJ2-5; possibly TRBD2 for D (7 bases). Between the trimmed V and J ends, which lost 3 bases and 2 bases, there was a span of 16 bases. CDR3 size: 16 residues. CDR1 and CDR2 from the germline V gene are MDHEN and SYDVKM. CDR3 sequence: CASSFIIGGPQETQYF. For the CDR3, the DNA is TGTGCCAGCAGTTTTATCATCGGGGGGCCACAAGAGACCCAGTACTTC.

As to this clone: One end of the junction does not line up with germline, which may come from a read error. This chain joins TRBV25-1 and TRBJ1-4; D not certain. Germline V gives CDR1 MGHDK, CDR2 SYGVNS. This CDR3 is 15 amino acids long. CDR3 amino acids: CASSQYGAANEKLFF. CDR3 sequence (DNA): TGTGCCAGCAGTCAATACGGAGCAGCTAATGAAAAACTGTTTTTT.

V and J are TRBV20-1 and TRBJ2-3, with D perhaps matching TRBD2 (5 bases). The germline V and J ends were trimmed by 8 bases and 6 bases, with 9 bases remaining between them. Germline CDR1 and CDR2: DFQATT and SNEGSKA (reference sequence). The CDR3 is 10 residues long. CDR3 bases: TGCAGTTCATTAGCGGATACGCAGTATTTT. Amino acids: CSSLADTQYF.

The V gene is TRBV6-1, the J gene TRBJ1-5, with 9 bases identical to TRBD1. The CDR3 runs to 14 residues. From germline, CDR1 is MNHNS and CDR2 SASEGT. The V gene end was trimmed by 3 bases and the J gene end by 7 bases; junction bases not matched to a gene: 4. CDR3 sequence reads: CASSEDRGRQPQHF. In DNA, the CDR3 is TGTGCCAGCAGTGAGGACAGGGGAAGACAGCCCCAGCATTTT.

The V and J genes are TRBV28 and TRBJ2-3, with TRBD1 matching over 11 bases. The CDR3 has 16 residues. The germline V gene has CDR1 MDHEN and CDR2 SYDVKM. Trimming took 5 bases from V and 4 from J; bases not matched to a gene: 8. CDR3 DNA sequence: TGTGCCAGCAGTCGCGGGACAGGGGGGCAGGCAGATACGCAGTATTTT. Its translation is CASSRGTGGQADTQYF.

This clone showed up just once. Here the CDR3 DNA reads TGTGCCAGCAGTCCGGGACAGGGGCGGGACACCATATATTTT. Protein: CASSPGQGRDTIYF. The chain couples TRBV7-7 to TRBJ1-3; 10 bases map to TRBD1. The CDR3 runs to 14 residues. Germline CDR1 and CDR2: SSHAT and FNYEAQ (reference sequence). The V and J ends lost 6 bases and 8 bases, in that order; junction bases with no gene match: 7.